Below, 27 T cell receptor delta chains from the same sample are listed, as sequenced in a study of γδ T cells in repeated Plasmodium falciparum infection. TCRdb re-processed the multiplex PCR reads via CATT. The sample has 70,000 to 95,000 delta-chain clones; 1.4% to 1.5% are singletons. Vgamma9/Vdelta2+ and Vdelta2-negative gammadelta T cells were flow-sorted from PBMC for bulk sequencing. The sequenced sample consisted of gamma-delta T cells from blood. The receptors stem from a pool of human donors (malaria-infected and uninfected, not separated).

The sample holds a few counts of this clone. The protein TCRdb lists belongs to a much larger clone and differs from this DNA's translation at residue 12, which points to a read error; the protein shown is made from the DNA. The chain has TRDV2 and TRDJ1; 8 nucleotides align to TRDD3. No J segment appears in TCRdb, so it was assigned here by matching the sequence to germline. CDR3 length: 16 residues. Germline CDR1 is GEAIGNYY and CDR2 is EKD. For the CDR3, the DNA is TGTGCCTGTGACGGGGTCTCTGGGGGACCGACCGCTAAACTCATCTTT. Protein: CACDGVSGGPTAKLIF.

For this clone: TCRdb's protein, taken from a much larger clone, differs from this DNA's translation at residue 9, likely owing to a read error; the protein displayed comes from the DNA. The rearrangement links TRDV1 to TRDJ1, with D unclear. Trimming stripped 0 bases from V and 1 base from J, with 9 bases between. The CDR3 runs to 15 residues. Germline V gene sequence: CDR1 TSWWSYY, CDR2 QGS. In nucleotides, the CDR3 is TGTGCTCTTGGGGAACTTTTCCCACGCACCGATAAACTCATCTTT. Translated: CALGELFPRTDKLIF.

This clone was detected ten times or more. The chain links TRDV2 to TRDJ1; 8 positions agree with TRDD3. CDR3 length equals 18 residues. Germline V gene data show CDR1 as GEAIGNYY and CDR2 as EKD. V lost 5 bases, J lost 0 bases, and 16 bases stayed unmatched. The CDR3 is CACAGLLGAIRYTDKLIF. CDR3 bases: TGTGCCTGTGCAGGTTTACTGGGGGCCATAAGGTACACCGATAAACTCATCTTT.

In its sample, this clone was seen a few times. TCRdb attributes to this sequence the protein of a much larger clone, which differs from the DNA translation at residue 3; a read error is likely, and the protein displayed is translated from the DNA. The chain uses TRDV2 and TRDJ2, with D possibly matching TRDD3 (5 bases). The J gene, absent from TCRdb, was called here by matching the DNA to germline. The V gene's germline CDR1 is GEAIGNYY and CDR2 EKD. The CDR3 runs 13 residues. The CDR3 bases are TGTGCCTATGACAGGGGATTGACAGCACAACTCTTCTTT. Its protein is CAYDRGLTAQLFF.

In the case of this clone: The mismatch at residue 10 between this DNA's translation and the TCRdb protein of a much larger clone likely reflects a read error; the protein shown is translated from the DNA. V is TRDV1 and J is TRDJ1; D gene ambiguous. Matching the DNA to germline supplied the J gene, which TCRdb does not give. Germline CDR1 is TSWWSYY and CDR2 is QGS. CDR3 length equals 16 residues. Trimming took 3 bases from V and 0 from J, leaving 14 bases between them. CDR3 protein: CALGDPLTGHTDKLIF. The CDR3 coding sequence is TGTGCTCTTGGGGACCCATTAACCGGGCACACCGATAAACTCATCTTT.

Of note for this clone: The translation of this DNA and the TCRdb protein of a much larger clone differ at residue 5, probably owing to a read error; the protein shown here is translated from the DNA. This chain connects TRDV1 to TRDJ1, with D unclear. CDR3 length: 16 amino acids. V was trimmed by 4 bases and J by 7 bases, leaving 22 bases between them. In germline, CDR1 is TSWWSYY, CDR2 QGS. The CDR3 spells CALGGLIPQKEGKLIF. In DNA form, the CDR3 reads TGTGCTCTTGGGGGACTTATCCCCCAAAAGGAGGGTAAACTCATCTTT.

Concerning this clone itself: With a far larger clone one base away, a read error is the likely cause. Different DNA sequences within this sample yield the same CDR3. This chain links TRDV3 with TRDJ1; the match to TRDD3 covers 10 bases. This CDR3 spans 16 amino acids. Germline V gene lookup returns CDR1 TVYSNPD and CDR2 GDNSRS (reference sequence). CDR3 nucleotide sequence: TGCGCCTTTGCCCCATGCACTGGGGGATTGACGGATAAACTCATCTTT. Translated, it gives CAFAPCTGGLTDKLIF. The variable domain in full, completed from reference TRDV3 and TRDJ1, reads CDKVTQSSPDQTVASGSEVVLLCTYDTVYSNPDLFWYRIRPDYSFQFVFYGDNSRSEGADFTQGRFSVKHILTQKAFHLVISPVRTEDSATYYCAFAPCTGGLTDKLIFGKGTRVTVEP.

This clone was seen a handful of times. This probably arose from a read error, given a far larger clone one base away. Different DNA sequences within this sample yield the same CDR3. The chain uses TRDV1 and TRDJ1; 8 positions agree with TRDD2. The J segment lost 0 bases and the V segment lost 1 base, leaving 19 bases of the junction unmatched. Germline loops: CDR1 TSWWSYY, CDR2 QGS. This CDR3 is built from 21 residues. The CDR3 reads CALGEPSYPLGLGGYTDKLIF. In DNA form, the CDR3 reads TGTGCTCTTGGGGAACCTTCCTACCCGCTGGGGTTAGGGGGGTACACCGATAAACTCATCTTT.

This clone has just a few counts. The protein given by TCRdb reflects a much larger clone and differs at residue 5 from this DNA's translation, likely from a read error; the protein shown is the DNA's translation. The chain couples TRDV1 to TRDJ1; TRDD3 matches at 10 bases. Germline CDR1 TSWWSYY, CDR2 QGS. The CDR3 consists of 22 residues. CDR3 amino acids: CALGQLVGLHWGILRYTDKLIF. The CDR3 DNA reads TGTGCTCTTGGGCAACTAGTAGGACTACATTGGGGGATACTCAGATACACCGATAAACTCATCTTT.

This clone was picked up a small number of times. The mismatch at residue 6 between this DNA's translation and the TCRdb protein of a much larger clone likely reflects a read error; the protein shown is translated from the DNA. The V gene is TRDV3, the J gene TRDJ1; D is unclear. Germline-derived CDR1 and CDR2 are TVYSNPD and GDNSRS (reference sequence). Trimming removed 2 bases from V and 0 bases from J, with 19 bases in between. The CDR3 is 16 amino acids. Written as DNA, the CDR3 is TGTGCCTTTTTCGGGTTACGCACCTCGTACACCGATAAACTCATCTTT. It specifies CAFFGLRTSYTDKLIF. Variable domain in full (rest from reference TRDV3 and TRDJ1): CDKVTQSSPDQTVASGSEVVLLCTYDTVYSNPDLFWYRIRPDYSFQFVFYGDNSRSEGADFTQGRFSVKHILTQKAFHLVISPVRTEDSATYYCAFFGLRTSYTDKLIFGKGTRVTVEP.

This clone was detected a few times. TCRdb lists the protein of a much larger clone for this DNA, which differs at residue 12, so this is likely a read error; the protein given here is translated from the DNA itself. CDR3 amino acids: CALGELLPSKLWEKYTDKLIF. The CDR3 bases are TGTGCTCTTGGGGAACTCCTTCCTTCTAAACTGTGGGAAAAATACACCGATAAACTCATCTTT. This chain connects TRDV1 to TRDJ1, with 7 bases lining up with TRDD2. The germline V gene has CDR1 TSWWSYY and CDR2 QGS. With V trimmed by 0 bases and J by 0 bases, 19 bases remained unmatched. CDR3 length equals 21 residues.

As regards this clone: A far more abundant clone sits one base away, making this likely a read error. Other DNA sequences within the sample encode an identical CDR3. V usage is TRDV1 and J usage is TRDJ1, with 7 bases lining up with TRDD3. Germline loops: CDR1 TSWWSYY, CDR2 QGS. This CDR3 has 19 amino acids. CDR3 sequence (DNA): TGTGCTCTTTGTCGCCTTCAGAATCTCCTGGGGGCTTCCACCGATAAGCTCATCTTT. Protein sequence: CALCRLQNLLGASTDKLIF.

Comment on this clone: The TCRdb record carries a much larger clone's protein, which differs from this DNA's translation at residue 10; a read error is the likely cause, and the protein listed here is the DNA translation. V gene TRDV3 combines with J gene TRDJ1; 9 bases fit TRDD3. TCRdb lists no J gene, so it was determined here by aligning the DNA to germline. Germline CDR1 is TVYSNPD and CDR2 is GDNSRS (reference sequence). The CDR3 is 21 residues long. The J segment lost 2 bases and the V segment lost 2 bases, leaving 27 bases of the junction unmatched. CDR3 loop: CAFSPVPTSQLLGDLTDKLIF. The DNA of the CDR3 is TGTGCCTTTTCCCCAGTTCCTACATCTCAACTACTGGGGGACCTAACCGATAAACTCATCTTT. Full variable domain (missing parts from reference TRDV3 and TRDJ1): CDKVTQSSPDQTVASGSEVVLLCTYDTVYSNPDLFWYRIRPDYSFQFVFYGDNSRSEGADFTQGRFSVKHILTQKAFHLVISPVRTEDSATYYCAFSPVPTSQLLGDLTDKLIFGKGTRVTVEP.

This clone showed up just a few times. This likely stems from a read error, as it lies one base from a far larger clone. The sample contains more than one DNA sequence encoding this CDR3. The CDR3 protein is CALGDTLYSMTYWGTYTDKLIF. In nucleotides, the CDR3 is TGTGCTCTTGGGGACACCCTTTATTCCATGACGTACTGGGGGACTTACACCGATAAACTCATCTTC. V gene assignment gives TRDV1, but the J gene was left uncalled; TRDD3 was called by the table and not checked on the DNA. CDR1 is TSWWSYY and CDR2 is QGS in the germline V gene. This CDR3 has 22 amino acids.

This clone turned up a few times. A read error is the likely source, as a far larger clone sits one nucleotide away. The same CDR3 arises from other DNA sequences in this sample as well. This sequence joins TRDV1 and TRDJ1; D may be TRDD3 (6 bases). TCRdb carries no J gene annotation; the J gene was assigned here by matching the DNA with germline. The CDR3 runs 19 residues. Germline-derived CDR1 and CDR2 are TSWWSYY and QGS. For the CDR3, the DNA is TGTGCCCTTGGGGGGCTGTTTTACGGTTCGTCGTCGTACACCGATAAACTCATCTTT. Its translation: CALGGLFYGSSSYTDKLIF.

Many counts were recorded for this clone. Other DNA sequences in this specimen translate into the identical CDR3. CDR3 loop: CALGLLTFQDTGGLTFIMYTDKLIF. The CDR3 DNA is TGTGCTCTTGGGTTACTTACCTTCCAAGATACTGGGGGACTTACCTTCATTATGTACACCGATAAACTCATCTTT. The gene calls are TRDV1 and TRDJ1; 9 bases agree with TRDD3. This CDR3 contains 25 residues. Per germline, CDR1 TSWWSYY and CDR2 QGS. Trimming at V came to 5 bases and at J to 0 bases, leaving 34 bases not matched to a gene.

This clone appeared a few times. The chain links TRDV1 to TRDJ1, with TRDD3 matching 13 bases. Here the J gene was assigned by germline matching of the DNA, as TCRdb has none. The CDR3 totals 22 residues. From germline, CDR1 is TSWWSYY and CDR2 QGS. Unmatched junction bases numbered 21, after V lost 5 bases and J lost 0 bases. The CDR3 nucleotides are TGTGCTCTTGGGCCCAAGGCCTCTTACTGGGGGATACGCGAAAGATACACCGATAAACTCATCTTT. Encoded protein: CALGPKASYWGIRERYTDKLIF.

This clone has a handful of counts. TCRdb's protein, taken from a much larger clone, differs from this DNA's translation at residue 11, likely owing to a read error; the protein displayed comes from the DNA. The chain joins TRDV1 to TRDJ1, with TRDD3 identical over 11 bases. This CDR3 comprises 21 residues. The germline V gene encodes CDR1 TSWWSYY and CDR2 QGS. J gave up 11 bases and V 6 bases, and 32 bases lay outside the gene matches. The chain's CDR3 is CALGIEIPLRHSGGYAPRLIF. CDR3 sequence (DNA): TGTGCTCTTGGTATAGAAATCCCACTTCGGCATAGTGGGGGATACGCACCAAGGCTCATCTTT.

On this clone itself: TCRdb has a much larger clone's protein, which differs at residue 4 from the translation of this DNA, likely because of a read error; what is shown is the protein translated from the DNA. The rearrangement links TRDV2 to TRDJ3; no definite D call. No J gene was available from TCRdb, and it was assigned here by a germline match of the DNA. Per the germline V gene, CDR1 is GEAIGNYY and CDR2 is EKD. The length of the CDR3 is 18 residues. The CDR3 loop reads CACGTMEVSSWDTRQMFF. The CDR3 nucleotides are TGTGCCTGTGGCACCATGGAGGTCAGCTCCTGGGACACCCGACAGATGTTTTTC.

This clone was seen more than once but under ten times. The V gene is given as TRDV1, and no J gene call is available; the table's TRDD3 call for D was not verified on the DNA. The CDR3 spans 22 residues. Germline CDR1 TSWWSYY, CDR2 QGS. CDR3 in DNA: TGTGCTCTTGGGGATATTCCTACAACGTACTGGGGGATACCCCCTTACACCGATAAACTCACCTTT. Amino acids: CALGDIPTTYWGIPPYTDKLTF.

Concerning this clone: With a far larger clone one base away, a read error is the likely cause. Other DNA sequences of this sample code for an identical CDR3. V gene TRDV2 combines with J gene TRDJ1; 10 bases line up with TRDD3. In the absence of a J gene in TCRdb, the DNA was matched to germline to assign it here. The CDR3 is 14 residues long. V dropped 7 bases and J dropped 3; count of bases not matched to a gene: 7. The V gene's germline CDR1 is GEAIGNYY and CDR2 EKD. CDR3 nucleotide sequence: TGTGCCTGCGACGGGGGATACGGGTCCGATAAACTCATCTTT. Residues: CACDGGYGSDKLIF.

In its sample, this clone was seen a few times. One base separates it from a far larger clone, so it is likely a read error. Other nucleotide sequences from this sample produce the same CDR3. The chain has TRDV1 and TRDJ1; tentative D call: TRDD2 (6 bases). The germline V gene encodes CDR1 TSWWSYY and CDR2 QGS. The CDR3 is 16 residues long. The V end was cut by 5 bases, the J end by 5 bases, with 21 bases between. CDR3 bases: TGTGCTCTTGGGCGCCGAGGGATTTCTTCCTCTGATAAACTCATCTTT. This gives the protein CALGRRGISSSDKLIF.

Regarding this clone: For this DNA, TCRdb reports the protein of a much larger clone, which diverges at residue 8, most likely from a read error; the protein presented here is translated directly from the DNA. The rearrangement links TRDV2 to TRDJ1; 7 nucleotides line up with TRDD3. TCRdb gives no J gene; it was assigned here by matching the DNA to germline. The length of the CDR3 is 17 residues. Germline CDR1 GEAIGNYY, CDR2 EKD. With V trimmed by 1 base and J by 3 bases, 13 bases remained unmatched. CDR3 amino acids: CACDTLGGRAVADKLIF. DNA for the CDR3: TGTGCCTGTGACACGCTGGGGGGTAGGGCAGTCGCCGATAAACTCATCTTT.

This clone appeared a few times. One base separates it from a far larger clone, so it is likely a read error. The sample carries other DNA sequences with the same CDR3. The rearrangement uses TRDV2 and TRDJ1; 11 bases map to TRDD3. The J gene, not given by TCRdb, was assigned here from a germline match of the nucleotide sequence. This CDR3 contains 21 residues. Per germline, CDR1 GEAIGNYY and CDR2 EKD. Trimming took 0 bases from V and 2 from J; bases not matched to a gene: 19. The CDR3 protein is CACDTVKASPGGYKETDKLIF. CDR3 DNA sequence: TGTGCCTGTGACACCGTGAAGGCTAGTCCTGGGGGATACAAGGAAACCGATAAACTCATCTTT.

This clone has a count of ten or more. The CDR3 loop is CALGELLPSYYWGTHSTYTDKLIF. DNA of the CDR3: TGTGCTCTTGGGGAACTGCTCCCTTCCTACTACTGGGGGACCCACTCCACGTACACCGATAAACTCATCTTT. This rearrangement joins TRDV1 to TRDJ1, with D perhaps being TRDD2 or TRDD3 (9 bases each). The J gene, absent from TCRdb, was called here by matching the DNA to germline. In germline, CDR1 is TSWWSYY, CDR2 QGS. The germline V and J ends were trimmed by 0 bases and 0 bases, with 35 bases remaining between them. This CDR3 comprises 24 residues.

This clone occurred a few times. The protein recorded in TCRdb matches a much larger clone and deviates from this DNA's translation at residue 9, suggesting a read error; the protein here is obtained by translating the DNA. The chain recombines TRDV1 with TRDJ1; D perhaps matches TRDD2 (5 bases). The germline V gene has CDR1 TSWWSYY and CDR2 QGS. V lost 3 bases and J 0 bases, leaving 20 bases between the germline ends. CDR3 length equals 18 residues. CDR3 loop: CALGDLPLSYLYTDKLIF. In DNA form, the CDR3 reads TGTGCTCTTGGGGACCTACCCCTATCCTATTTGTACACCGATAAACTCATCTTT.

Remarks on this clone: This DNA's translation and the protein TCRdb lists, from a much larger clone, do not match at residue 10, likely due to a read error; the protein shown is translated from the DNA. Within the sample, other DNA sequences also encode this same CDR3. The rearrangement links TRDV2 to TRDJ1; D not certain. The J gene, missing from TCRdb, was assigned here through DNA to germline matching. Germline-derived CDR1 and CDR2 are GEAIGNYY and EKD. The length of the CDR3 is 15 residues. The V and J ends lost 0 bases and 3 bases respectively, with 13 bases between them. The CDR3 sequence is CACDTGEVYADKLIF. The CDR3, as DNA: TGTGCCTGTGACACCGGCGAGGTTTACGCCGATAAACTCATCTTT.